The 29 T cell receptor beta chains below all came from one sample that was sequenced in a study of blood T cell repertoires in COVID-19. The table came from immunoSEQ multiplex PCR; TCRdb's copy has only in-frame clones and leaves some out. The sample lists some 260,000 clones; around 88% were seen once. The sequenced material came from peripheral blood. The source of these receptors is a man of 80 years or more with acute or convalescent COVID-19.

The chain uses TRBV9 and TRBJ1-6; 9 bases match TRBD1. Germline-derived CDR1 and CDR2 are SGDLS and YYNGEE. The CDR3 loop spans 18 amino acids. Trimming removed 1 base from V and 4 bases from J; junction bases left unmatched: 9. In DNA, the CDR3 is TGTGCCAGCAGCGTATCACCGGACAGGGGCGGTTATAATTCACCCCTCCACTTT. Translated, it gives CASSVSPDRGGYNSPLHF.

The chain joins TRBV9 to TRBJ2-3; 9 bases line up with TRBD2. The CDR3 has 17 residues. Germline CDR1 SGDLS, CDR2 YYNGEE. The V gene end was trimmed by 0 bases and the J gene end by 5 bases; junction bases not matched to a gene: 10. The CDR3 here is CASSVAVAGGPVDTQYF. CDR3 nucleotides: TGTGCCAGCAGCGTAGCCGTGGCGGGAGGGCCGGTAGATACGCAGTATTTT.

In this sample, this clone turned up once. The rearrangement uses TRBV5-1 and TRBJ2-2; 13 bases are a match to TRBD2. The CDR3 has 17 residues. The V and J ends lost 0 bases and 4 bases, in that order; junction bases with no gene match: 3. Germline loops: CDR1 SGHRS, CDR2 YFSETQ. CDR3 in DNA: TGCGCCAGCAGCTTGGGACTAGCGGGAGGCGCCACCGGGGAGCTGTTTTTT. Translating gives CASSLGLAGGATGELFF.

The gene calls are TRBV3-1 (or the pseudogene TRBV3-2) and TRBJ2-3, with 9 bases fitting TRBD2. CDR1 is LGHDT, CDR2 YNNKEL, per germline (reference sequence). The CDR3 has 15 residues. With 1 base clipped from V and 4 bases from J, the junction kept 3 bases outside the gene matches. CDR3 amino acids: CASSQGGGASDTQYF. DNA of the CDR3: TGTGCCAGCAGCCAAGGCGGGGGGGCCTCAGATACGCAGTATTTT.

The V and J genes are TRBV9 and TRBJ1-1; possible D gene TRBD1, 6 bases. The CDR3 has 14 amino acids. Per germline, CDR1 SGDLS and CDR2 YYNGEE. Trimming took off 0 bases at V and 1 base at J, with 7 bases between the two ends. This chain's CDR3 is CASSVAQGNTEAFF. CDR3 nucleotide sequence: TGTGCCAGCAGCGTAGCACAGGGGAACACTGAAGCTTTCTTT.

The rearrangement uses TRBV19 and TRBJ2-2; a possible D gene is TRBD2 (7 bases). Trimming pared 11 bases from V and 2 bases from J, leaving 15 bases between. The CDR3 extends over 14 amino acids. Germline CDR1 LNHDA, CDR2 SQIVND (reference sequence). The CDR3 protein is CAVRGAVNTGELFF. CDR3 sequence (DNA): TGTGCCGTCCGGGGGGCCGTCAACACCGGGGAGCTGTTTTTT.

The J gene is TRBJ2-7, the V gene TRBV19; D might be TRBD1 (7 bases). The CDR3 consists of 15 residues. The V and J ends lost 4 bases and 4 bases respectively, with 17 bases between them. Germline V lookup: CDR1 LNHDA, CDR2 SQIVND (reference sequence). This chain's CDR3 is CASSNQNQGGYEQYF. The CDR3 DNA sequence: TGTGCCAGTAGTAACCAGAACCAGGGGGGATACGAGCAGTACTTC. Full variable domain (rest looked up from reference TRBV19 and TRBJ2-7): DGGITQSPKYLFRKEGQNVTLSCEQNLNHDAMYWYRQDPGQGLRLIYYSQIVNDFQKGDIAEGYSVSREKKESFPLTVTSAQKNPTAFYLCASSNQNQGGYEQYFGPGTRLTVT.

This clone was observed a few times. The V call is TRBV11-2, the J call TRBJ1-1; D might be TRBD1 (6 bases). Per the germline V gene, CDR1 is SGHAT and CDR2 is FQNNGV. The CDR3 covers 12 residues. Trimming left V 6 bases short and J 5 bases short, with 10 bases between. The CDR3 region has the DNA TGTGCCAGCAGACAGGGTGAAACTGAAGCTTTCTTT. Translating gives CASRQGETEAFF.

CDR3 protein: CSVGQTRGTDTQYF. In DNA, the CDR3 is TGCAGCGTGGGCCAGACGCGGGGCACAGATACGCAGTATTTT. The chain has TRBV29-1 and TRBJ2-3; TRBD2 might be the D (5 bases). Germline CDR1 and CDR2: SQVTM and ANQGSEA. The CDR3 has 14 residues. Between the trimmed V and J ends, which lost 6 bases and 1 base, there was a span of 14 bases.

The chain recombines TRBV6-6 with TRBJ1-1; 9 bases align to TRBD1. J was trimmed by 6 bases and V by 4 bases; bases with no gene match: 9. Germline V CDR1 and CDR2: MNHNY, SVGAGI (reference sequence). CDR3 length equals 15 residues. Here the CDR3 reads CASSSKQGAGAEAFF. DNA of the CDR3: TGTGCCAGCAGTTCCAAACAGGGGGCAGGGGCTGAAGCTTTCTTT.

The chain joins TRBV7-6 to TRBJ1-4, with a weak D call TRBD1 (5 bases). The CDR3 covers 15 residues. Trimming cost V 2 bases and J 5 bases, with 12 bases left between them. Per the germline V gene, CDR1 is SGHVS and CDR2 is FNYEAQ. The CDR3 DNA sequence: TGTGCCAGCAGCTTAAGCCAGGGAAGAAATGAAAAACTGTTTTTT. As protein: CASSLSQGRNEKLFF.

The gene calls are TRBV7-9 and TRBJ1-6; TRBD1 agrees at 11 bases. V shed 5 bases and J 9 bases; nucleotides not matched to a gene: 3. CDR3 length equals 14 residues. Looked up from germline, CDR1 is SEHNR and CDR2 is FQNEAQ (reference sequence). CDR3 sequence (DNA): TGTGCCAGCAGCCCAGGGACAGGGGGTTCACCCCTCCACTTT. This sequence encodes CASSPGTGGSPLHF.

Concerning this clone itself: Other DNA sequences within the sample encode an identical CDR3. This chain links TRBV12-3 or TRBV12-4 with TRBJ1-1; D is perhaps TRBD1 (6 bases). The CDR3 extends over 13 amino acids. Deletions cut 6 bases from V and 1 base from J, with 9 bases between. The CDR3 loop reads CASSLTGNTEAFF. The CDR3 nucleotides read TGTGCCAGCAGCCTGACAGGGAACACTGAAGCTTTCTTT.

V gene TRBV7-9 combines with J gene TRBJ1-5; 10 positions match TRBD1. V lost 1 base and J lost 0; bases outside the gene matches: 9. The CDR3 runs 19 residues. Germline V gene data show CDR1 as SEHNR and CDR2 as FQNEAQ (reference sequence). CDR3 protein: CASSLGTGGDHYSNQPQHF. For the CDR3, the DNA is TGTGCCAGCAGCTTAGGGACAGGGGGAGATCATTATAGCAATCAGCCCCAGCATTTT.

The J gene is TRBJ1-5, the V gene TRBV7-9; D is undetermined. Germline V CDR1 and CDR2: SEHNR, FQNEAQ (reference sequence). V was shortened by 5 bases and J by 1 base, with 9 bases between the two germline ends. The CDR3 is 14 amino acids. The CDR3 nucleotides read TGTGCCAGCAGCACAACCGGGAGCAATCAGCCCCAGCATTTT. Translated, it gives CASSTTGSNQPQHF.

V and J are TRBV3-1 (or the pseudogene TRBV3-2) and TRBJ1-5, with 9 bases identical to TRBD1. The CDR3 loop spans 16 amino acids. Germline assignment: CDR1 LGHDT and CDR2 YNNKEL (reference sequence). Trimming cost V 1 base and J 4 bases; bases outside gene matches: 5. CDR3 residues: CASSQVDRGGNQPQHF. CDR3 DNA sequence: TGTGCCAGCAGCCAAGTGGACAGGGGAGGTAATCAGCCCCAGCATTTT.

The V and J genes are TRBV28 and TRBJ1-4, with D uncertain. Trimming took 2 bases from V and 5 from J, leaving 9 bases between them. Looked up from germline, CDR1 is MDHEN and CDR2 is SYDVKM. CDR3 length: 14 amino acids. The CDR3 loop reads CASSLTIVNEKLFF. The CDR3 DNA sequence: TGTGCCAGCAGTTTAACTATCGTAAATGAAAAACTGTTTTTT.

The chain combines TRBV7-8 with TRBJ1-5; D unresolved. Germline V gene data show CDR1 as SGHVS and CDR2 as FQNEAQ. There are 17 residues in the CDR3. Trimming pared 5 bases from V and 0 bases from J, leaving 17 bases between. In DNA, the CDR3 is TGTGCCAGCAGCCAGGCCCCCAGCGGATATAGCAATCAGCCCCAGCATTTT. Translation: CASSQAPSGYSNQPQHF.

The J gene is TRBJ1-6, the V gene TRBV21-1; TRBD1 is the table's D call, not checked against the DNA. TRBV21-1 is listed as a pseudogene. The CDR3 is 15 residues long. CDR3 region: CASSKDRSSNSPLHF. CDR3 nucleotide sequence: TGTGCCAGCAGCAAAGACAGAAGTTCCAATTCACCCCTCCACTTT.

V usage is TRBV7-9 and J usage is TRBJ2-3; TRBD2 is a possible D gene (6 bases). V was pared by 2 bases and J by 3 bases, with 12 bases between. Germline assignment: CDR1 SEHNR and CDR2 FQNEAQ (reference sequence). CDR3 length equals 15 residues. The CDR3 DNA follows: TGTGCCAGCAGCTTAATCGGAGGGGAAACAGATACGCAGTATTTT. Its translation: CASSLIGGETDTQYF.

CDR3 sequence: CASSLDNFWPQHF. DNA for the CDR3: TGTGCCAGCAGTTTAGACAATTTTTGGCCCCAGCATTTT. The V and J genes are TRBV12-3 or TRBV12-4 and TRBJ1-5, with no clear D. CDR3 length: 13 amino acids. V lost 1 base to trimming and J lost 9 bases, with 10 bases between them.

The chain joins TRBV6-5 to TRBJ2-7, with TRBD2 matching 8 bases. The CDR3 has 14 amino acids. Trimming took 2 bases from V and 7 from J; bases not matched to a gene: 7. CDR1 is MNHEY, CDR2 SVGAGI, per germline. Written as DNA, the CDR3 is TGTGCCAGCAGTTACCGGGGGGGATCCTTGGAGCAGTACTTC. Amino acid sequence: CASSYRGGSLEQYF.

The chain has TRBV19 and TRBJ2-6, with no clear D. This CDR3 has 14 residues. With 5 bases removed from V and 4 bases from J, the gap between germline ends came to 9 bases. Germline CDR1 LNHDA, CDR2 SQIVND (reference sequence). The CDR3: CASSPQAGANVLTF. CDR3 bases: TGTGCCAGTAGTCCCCAGGCCGGGGCCAACGTCCTGACTTTC.

The rearrangement links TRBV6-5 to TRBJ2-7; the match to TRBD1 covers 8 bases. CDR1 and CDR2 (germline): MNHEY, SVGAGI. The CDR3 runs 15 residues. The junction had 6 bases not matched to a gene; V was cut back by 5 bases and J by 0 bases. CDR3 nucleotides: TGTGCCAGCAGTCTCAGGACAGGGAACTCCTACGAGCAGTACTTC. Translation gives CASSLRTGNSYEQYF.

The chain uses TRBV4-1 and TRBJ2-2; 7 positions agree with TRBD2. The ends lost 1 base at V and 0 bases at J; junction bases unmatched: 2. Germline lookup yields CDR1 MGHRA and CDR2 YSYEKL. The CDR3 spans 16 residues. The CDR3 DNA reads TGCGCCAGCAGCCAAGCTAGCGGCGCGAACACCGGGGAGCTGTTTTTT. Translation: CASSQASGANTGELFF.

The rearrangement links TRBV7-3 to TRBJ1-2, with D perhaps matching TRBD1 (6 bases). From germline, CDR1 is SGHTA and CDR2 FQGTGA. The CDR3 consists of 15 residues. V lost 1 base to trimming and J lost 6 bases, with 15 bases between them. CDR3 DNA: TGTGCCAGCAGCTTAAGGGGGCAGGGGTATGATGGCTACACCTTC. Amino acid sequence: CASSLRGQGYDGYTF.

The chain uses TRBV4-2 and TRBJ1-4; 7 positions match TRBD1. The V and J ends lost 5 bases and 8 bases, in that order; junction bases with no gene match: 8. CDR1 and CDR2 from the germline V gene are LGHNA and YNFKEQ. The length of the CDR3 is 14 residues. CDR3 protein: CASSDRQGREKLFF. The DNA of the CDR3 is TGTGCCAGCAGCGACCGACAGGGTCGGGAAAAACTGTTTTTT.

This chain uses TRBV6-2 or TRBV6-3 with TRBJ1-1, with D possibly being TRBD1 (5 bases). Germline V gene data show CDR1 as MNHEY and CDR2 as SVGEGT. The CDR3 contains 18 residues. V was pared by 2 bases and J by 1 base, with 20 bases between. The CDR3 sequence is CASSYPTGLGRENTEAFF. CDR3 coding DNA: TGTGCCAGCAGTTACCCAACAGGACTCGGGAGGGAGAACACTGAAGCTTTCTTT.

The V gene is TRBV3-1 (or the pseudogene TRBV3-2), the J gene TRBJ1-1; D might be TRBD1 (5 bases). This CDR3 has 13 amino acids. CDR1 and CDR2 (germline): LGHDT, YNNKEL (reference sequence). Trimming removed 2 bases at V and 5 bases at J, with 9 bases between. The CDR3 loop is CASSQLGETEAFF. DNA for the CDR3: TGTGCCAGCAGCCAACTAGGGGAAACTGAAGCTTTCTTT.